This TCR beta chain is drawn from a study of shared clonotypes between healthy human individuals. This CDR3 has 16 amino acids. Germline V gene sequence: CDR1 SGHRS, CDR2 YFSETQ. V shed 1 base and J 2 bases; nucleotides not matched to a gene: 5. The repertoire was sequenced with immunoSEQ multiplex PCR; TCRdb's copy has only in-frame clones and lacks some. The sample carries around 2,000,000 clones, 85% to 95% recorded once. All donors were Caucasian adults living in Nashville, Tennessee. This clone has just one count. The sequenced material came from naive CD4+ T cells sorted from blood. The subset here: CD45RA+ positively selected. The V call is TRBV5-1, the J call TRBJ1-1, with 10 nucleotides matching TRBD1. The TCR was taken from a man younger than 35 in good health. CDR3 nucleotides: TGCGCCAGCAGCTTGCGTGGGACAGGGGTTAACACTGAAGCTTTCTTT. This codes for CASSLRGTGVNTEAFF.